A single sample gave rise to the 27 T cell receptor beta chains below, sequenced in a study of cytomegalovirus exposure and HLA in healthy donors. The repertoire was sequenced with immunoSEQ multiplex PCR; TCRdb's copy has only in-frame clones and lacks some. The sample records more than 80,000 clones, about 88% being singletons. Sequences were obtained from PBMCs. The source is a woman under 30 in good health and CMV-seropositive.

This CDR3 reads CASSPGQTFTGELFF. The CDR3 DNA reads TGTGCCAGTAGCCCGGGACAGACCTTCACCGGGGAGCTGTTTTTT. V gene TRBV19 combines with J gene TRBJ2-2, with TRBD1 matching over 7 bases. Trimming at V came to 6 bases and at J to 4 bases, leaving 8 bases not matched to a gene. The CDR3 extends over 15 amino acids. CDR1 is LNHDA, CDR2 SQIVND, per germline (reference sequence).

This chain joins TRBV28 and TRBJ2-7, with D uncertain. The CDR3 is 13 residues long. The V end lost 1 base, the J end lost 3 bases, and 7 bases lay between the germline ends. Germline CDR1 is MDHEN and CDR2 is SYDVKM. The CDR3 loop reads CASSLSPNYEQYF. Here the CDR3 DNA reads TGTGCCAGCAGTTTATCCCCTAACTACGAGCAGTACTTC.

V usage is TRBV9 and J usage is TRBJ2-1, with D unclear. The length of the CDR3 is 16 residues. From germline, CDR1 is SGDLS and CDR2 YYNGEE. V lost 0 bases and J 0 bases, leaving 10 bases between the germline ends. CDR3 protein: CASSVDPPSSYNEQFF. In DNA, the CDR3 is TGTGCCAGCAGCGTAGACCCCCCGAGCTCCTACAATGAGCAGTTCTTC. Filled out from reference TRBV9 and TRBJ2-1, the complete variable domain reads DSGVTQTPKHLITATGQRVTLRCSPRSGDLSVYWYQQSLDQGLQFLIQYYNGEERAKGNILERFSAQQFPDLHSELNLSSLELGDSALYFCASSVDPPSSYNEQFFGPGTRLTVL.

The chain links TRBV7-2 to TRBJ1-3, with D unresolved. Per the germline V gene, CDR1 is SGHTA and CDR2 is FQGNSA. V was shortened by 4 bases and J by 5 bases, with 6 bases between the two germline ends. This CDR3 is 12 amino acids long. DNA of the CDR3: TGTGCCAGCAGCTCACTCAGAAACACCATATATTTT. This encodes CASSSLRNTIYF. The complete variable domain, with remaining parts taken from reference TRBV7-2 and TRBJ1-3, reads GAGVSQSPSNKVTEKGKDVELRCDPISGHTALYWYRQSLGQGLEFLIYFQGNSAPDKSGLPSDRFSAERTGGSVSTLTIQRTQQEDSAVYLCASSSLRNTIYFGEGSWLTVV.

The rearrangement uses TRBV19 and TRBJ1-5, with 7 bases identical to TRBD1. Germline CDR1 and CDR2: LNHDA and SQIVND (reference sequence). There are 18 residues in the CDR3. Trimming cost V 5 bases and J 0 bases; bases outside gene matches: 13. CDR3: CASSPLQGRPYSNQPQHF. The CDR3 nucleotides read TGTGCCAGTAGTCCCTTACAGGGGCGGCCTTATAGCAATCAGCCCCAGCATTTT.

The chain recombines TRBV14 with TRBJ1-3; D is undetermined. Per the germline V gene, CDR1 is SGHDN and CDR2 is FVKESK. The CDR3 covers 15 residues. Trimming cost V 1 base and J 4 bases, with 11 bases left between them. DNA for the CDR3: TGTGCCAGCAGCCAAGTTGAAAGAGTCGGAAACACCATATATTTT. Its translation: CASSQVERVGNTIYF.

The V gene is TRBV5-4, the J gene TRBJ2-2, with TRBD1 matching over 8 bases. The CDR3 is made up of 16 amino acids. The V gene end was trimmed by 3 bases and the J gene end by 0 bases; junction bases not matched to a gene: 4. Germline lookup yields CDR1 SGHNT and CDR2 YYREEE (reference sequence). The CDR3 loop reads CASSSDRDSNTGELFF. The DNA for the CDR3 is TGTGCCAGCAGCTCGGACAGGGATTCGAACACCGGGGAGCTGTTTTTT. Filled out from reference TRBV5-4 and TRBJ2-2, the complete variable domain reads ETGVTQSPTHLIKTRGQQVTLRCSSQSGHNTVSWYQQALGQGPQFIFQYYREEENGRGNFPPRFSGLQFPNYSSELNVNALELDDSALYLCASSSDRDSNTGELFFGEGSRLTVL.

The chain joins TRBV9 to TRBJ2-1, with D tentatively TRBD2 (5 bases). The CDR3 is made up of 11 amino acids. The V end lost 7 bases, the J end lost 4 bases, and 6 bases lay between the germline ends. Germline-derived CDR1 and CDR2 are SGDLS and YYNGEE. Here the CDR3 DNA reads TGTGCCAGCCGGGGATACAATGAGCAGTTCTTC. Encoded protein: CASRGYNEQFF.

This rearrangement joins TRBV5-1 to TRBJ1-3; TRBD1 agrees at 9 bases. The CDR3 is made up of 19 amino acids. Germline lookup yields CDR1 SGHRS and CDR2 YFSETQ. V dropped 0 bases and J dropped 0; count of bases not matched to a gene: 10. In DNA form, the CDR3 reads TGCGCCAGCAGCTTGGACCCCAGGACAGGGGTCCTCTCTGGAAACACCATATATTTT. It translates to CASSLDPRTGVLSGNTIYF.

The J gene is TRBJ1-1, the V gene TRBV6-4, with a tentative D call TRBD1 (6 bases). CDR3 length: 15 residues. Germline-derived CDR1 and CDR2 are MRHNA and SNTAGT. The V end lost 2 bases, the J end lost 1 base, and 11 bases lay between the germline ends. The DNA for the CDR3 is TGTGCCAGCAGTGACCGGGCAGGGGAGAACACTGAAGCTTTCTTT. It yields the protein CASSDRAGENTEAFF.

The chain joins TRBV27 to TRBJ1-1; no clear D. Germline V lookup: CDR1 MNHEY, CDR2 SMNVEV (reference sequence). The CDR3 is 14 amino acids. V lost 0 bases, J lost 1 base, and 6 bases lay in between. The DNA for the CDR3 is TGTGCCAGCAGTTTATCCAGGCCGAACACTGAAGCTTTCTTT. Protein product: CASSLSRPNTEAFF.

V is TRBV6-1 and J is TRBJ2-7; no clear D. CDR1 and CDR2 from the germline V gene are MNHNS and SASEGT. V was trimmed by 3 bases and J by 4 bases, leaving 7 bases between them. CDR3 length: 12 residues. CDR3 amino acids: CASSETRYEQYV. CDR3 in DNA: TGTGCCAGCAGTGAGACAAGATACGAGCAGTACGTC.

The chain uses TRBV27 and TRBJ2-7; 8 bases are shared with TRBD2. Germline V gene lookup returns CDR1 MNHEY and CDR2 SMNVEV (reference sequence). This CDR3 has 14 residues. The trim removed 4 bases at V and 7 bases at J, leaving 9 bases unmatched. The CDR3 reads CASSSRGGASEQYF. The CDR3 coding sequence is TGTGCCAGCAGTTCCCGGGGGGGGGCGAGTGAGCAGTACTTC.

CDR3 protein: CASSAGWYEQYF. CDR3 in DNA: TGTGCCAGCAGTGCAGGGTGGTACGAGCAGTACTTC. This sequence joins TRBV5-6 and TRBJ2-7, with D tentatively TRBD1 (5 bases). From germline, CDR1 is SGHDT and CDR2 YYEEEE. Trimming took off 5 bases at V and 4 bases at J, with 10 bases between the two ends. This CDR3 has 12 amino acids.

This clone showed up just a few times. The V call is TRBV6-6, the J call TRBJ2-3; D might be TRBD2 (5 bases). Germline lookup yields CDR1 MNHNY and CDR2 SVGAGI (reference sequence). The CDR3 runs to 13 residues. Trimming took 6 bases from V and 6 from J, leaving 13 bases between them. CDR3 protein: CASRKEVLDTQYF. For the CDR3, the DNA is TGTGCCAGCAGAAAGGAGGTTTTGGATACGCAGTATTTT.

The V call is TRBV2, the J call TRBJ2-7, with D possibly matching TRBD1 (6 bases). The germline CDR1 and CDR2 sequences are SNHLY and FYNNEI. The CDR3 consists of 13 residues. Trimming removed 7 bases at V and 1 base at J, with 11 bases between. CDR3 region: CASKQGSSYEQYF. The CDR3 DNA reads TGTGCCAGCAAACAGGGCTCGTCCTACGAGCAGTACTTC.

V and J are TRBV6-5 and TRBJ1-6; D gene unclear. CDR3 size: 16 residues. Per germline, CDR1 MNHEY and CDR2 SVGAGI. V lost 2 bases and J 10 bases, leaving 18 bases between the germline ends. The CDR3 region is CASSYVQPAQQSPLHF. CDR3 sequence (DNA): TGTGCCAGCAGTTACGTACAGCCAGCCCAGCAATCACCCCTCCACTTT.

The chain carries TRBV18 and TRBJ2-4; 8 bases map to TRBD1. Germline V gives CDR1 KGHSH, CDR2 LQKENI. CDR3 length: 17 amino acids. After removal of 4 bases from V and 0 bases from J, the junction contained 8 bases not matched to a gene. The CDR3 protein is CASSRLGTGLAKNIQYF. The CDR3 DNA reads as TGTGCCAGCTCACGCTTGGGGACAGGCTTAGCCAAAAACATTCAGTACTTC.

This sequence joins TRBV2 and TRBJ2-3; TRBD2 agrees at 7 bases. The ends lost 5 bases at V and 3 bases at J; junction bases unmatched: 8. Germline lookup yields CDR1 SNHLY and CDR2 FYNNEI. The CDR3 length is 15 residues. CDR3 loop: CASSPRGRETDTQYF. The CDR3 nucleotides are TGTGCCAGCAGTCCTCGAGGGAGGGAGACAGATACGCAGTATTTT.

The CDR3, as DNA: TGCGCCAGCAGCTTGGAGGGACAGGGATTCTACACCGGGGAGCTGTTTTTT. Its translation is CASSLEGQGFYTGELFF. V is TRBV5-1 and J is TRBJ2-2; 9 nucleotides line up with TRBD1. CDR3 length: 17 residues. CDR1 is SGHRS, CDR2 YFSETQ, per germline. V shed 0 bases and J 3 bases; nucleotides not matched to a gene: 6. The complete variable domain, with remaining parts taken from reference TRBV5-1 and TRBJ2-2, reads KAGVTQTPRYLIKTRGQQVTLSCSPISGHRSVSWYQQTPGQGLQFLFEYFSETQRNKGNFPGRFSGRQFSNSRSEMNVSTLELGDSALYLCASSLEGQGFYTGELFFGEGSRLTVL.

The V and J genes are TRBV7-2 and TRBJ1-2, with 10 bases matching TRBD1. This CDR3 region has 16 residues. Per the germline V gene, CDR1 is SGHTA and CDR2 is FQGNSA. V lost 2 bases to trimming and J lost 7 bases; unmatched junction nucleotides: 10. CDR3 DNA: TGTGCCAGCAGCTTAAAGGGGTCGGGACAGGGGAGTGGCTACACCTTC. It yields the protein CASSLKGSGQGSGYTF.

The CDR3 DNA sequence: TGTGCCAGCAGCCCCAAACGGAGATACGAGCAGTACGTC. It encodes CASSPKRRYEQYV. The V call is TRBV11-3, the J call TRBJ2-7, with no clear D. Germline loops: CDR1 SGHNT, CDR2 YENEEA. V lost 5 bases and J lost 4, with 12 bases in between. The CDR3 has 13 amino acids.

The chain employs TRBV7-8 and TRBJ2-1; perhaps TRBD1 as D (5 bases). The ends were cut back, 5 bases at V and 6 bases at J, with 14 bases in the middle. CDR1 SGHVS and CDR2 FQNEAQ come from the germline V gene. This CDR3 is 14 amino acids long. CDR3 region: CASSIASRVNEQFF. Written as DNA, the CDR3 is TGTGCCAGCAGCATCGCCTCCAGGGTCAATGAGCAGTTCTTC.

The CDR3 nucleotides are TGTGCCAGCCAAATCCAGGGCCCCGGGGAGCTGTTTTTT. As protein: CASQIQGPGELFF. The V and J genes are TRBV14 and TRBJ2-2; perhaps TRBD1 as D (5 bases). This CDR3 spans 13 amino acids. The V gene lost 8 bases and the J gene lost 6 bases, with 13 bases spanning the gap. Germline CDR1 SGHDN, CDR2 FVKESK.

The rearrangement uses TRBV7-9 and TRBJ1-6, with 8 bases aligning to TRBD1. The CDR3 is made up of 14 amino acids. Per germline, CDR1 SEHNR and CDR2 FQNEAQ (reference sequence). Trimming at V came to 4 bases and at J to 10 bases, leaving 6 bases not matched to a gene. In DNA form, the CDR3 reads TGTGCCAGCAGCTCAGGACAGGGAGGGTCACCCCTCCACTTT. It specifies CASSSGQGGSPLHF.

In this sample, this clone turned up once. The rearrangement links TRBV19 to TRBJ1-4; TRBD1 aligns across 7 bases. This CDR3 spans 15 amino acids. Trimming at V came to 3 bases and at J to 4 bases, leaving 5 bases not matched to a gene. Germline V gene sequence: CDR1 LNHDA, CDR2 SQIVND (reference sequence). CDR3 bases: TGTGCCAGTAGTATTCACTGGACAGGTAATGAAAAACTGTTTTTT. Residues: CASSIHWTGNEKLFF.

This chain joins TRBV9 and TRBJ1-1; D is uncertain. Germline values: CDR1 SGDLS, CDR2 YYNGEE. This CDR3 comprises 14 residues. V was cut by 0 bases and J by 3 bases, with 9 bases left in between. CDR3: CASSVGGMDTEAFF. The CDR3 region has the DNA TGTGCCAGCAGCGTAGGAGGGATGGACACTGAAGCTTTCTTT.